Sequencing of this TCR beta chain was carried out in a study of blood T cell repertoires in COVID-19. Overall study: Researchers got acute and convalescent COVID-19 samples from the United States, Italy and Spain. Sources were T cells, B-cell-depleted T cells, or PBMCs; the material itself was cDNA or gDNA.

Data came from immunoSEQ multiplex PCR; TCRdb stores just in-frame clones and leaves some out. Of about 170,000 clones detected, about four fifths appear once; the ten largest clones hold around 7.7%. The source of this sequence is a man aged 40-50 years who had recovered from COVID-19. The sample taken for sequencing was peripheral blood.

The CDR3 bases are TGCGCCAGCAGCCGCACAACCGGGACAGTGTATGGCTACACCTTC. This translates into CASSRTTGTVYGYTF. The chain recombines TRBV4-1 with TRBJ1-2; 7 bases map to TRBD1. This CDR3 has 15 residues. Germline V gene data show CDR1 as MGHRA and CDR2 as YSYEKL. V gave up 4 bases and J gave up 5 bases; unmatched junction bases: 10.